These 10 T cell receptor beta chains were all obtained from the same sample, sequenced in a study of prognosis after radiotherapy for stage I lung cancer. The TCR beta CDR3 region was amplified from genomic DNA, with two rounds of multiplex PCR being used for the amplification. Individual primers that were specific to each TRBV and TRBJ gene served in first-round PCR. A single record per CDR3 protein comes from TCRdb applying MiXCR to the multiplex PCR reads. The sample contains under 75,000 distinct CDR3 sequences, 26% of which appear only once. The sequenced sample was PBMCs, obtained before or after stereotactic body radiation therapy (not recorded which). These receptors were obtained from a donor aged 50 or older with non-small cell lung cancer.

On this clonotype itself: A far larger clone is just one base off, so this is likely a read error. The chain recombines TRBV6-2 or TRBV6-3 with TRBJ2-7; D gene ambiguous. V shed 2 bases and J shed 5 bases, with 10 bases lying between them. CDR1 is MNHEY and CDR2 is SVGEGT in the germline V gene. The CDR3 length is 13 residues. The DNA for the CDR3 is TGTGCCAGCAGTTACATTATTGGGGACGAGCAGTACTTC. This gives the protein CASSYIIGDEQYF.

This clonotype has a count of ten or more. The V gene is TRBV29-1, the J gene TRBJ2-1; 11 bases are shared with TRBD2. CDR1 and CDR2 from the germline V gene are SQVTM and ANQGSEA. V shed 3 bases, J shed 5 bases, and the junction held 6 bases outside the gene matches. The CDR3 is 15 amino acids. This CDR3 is CSVDAGGLADNEQFF. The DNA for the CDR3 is TGCAGCGTTGACGCTGGGGGACTAGCGGACAATGAGCAGTTCTTC.

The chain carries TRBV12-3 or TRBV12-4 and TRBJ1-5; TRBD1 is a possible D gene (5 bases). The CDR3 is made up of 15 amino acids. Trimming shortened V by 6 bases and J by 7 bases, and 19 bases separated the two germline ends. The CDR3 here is CASRGLAGIGQPQHF. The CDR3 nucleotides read TGTGCCAGCAGGGGACTAGCGGGGATCGGCCAGCCCCAGCATTTT.

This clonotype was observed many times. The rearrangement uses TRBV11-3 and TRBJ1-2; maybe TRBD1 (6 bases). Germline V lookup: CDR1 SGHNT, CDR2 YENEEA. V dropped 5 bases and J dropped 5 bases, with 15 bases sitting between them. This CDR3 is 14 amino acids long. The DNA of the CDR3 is TGTGCCAGCAGCCCCCTGGACAGCCCATATGGCTACACCTTC. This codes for CASSPLDSPYGYTF. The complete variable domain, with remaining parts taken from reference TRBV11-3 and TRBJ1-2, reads EAGVVQSPRYKIIEKKQPVAFWCNPISGHNTLYWYLQNLGQGPELLIRYENEEAVDDSQLPKDRFSAERLKGVDSTLKIQPAELGDSAVYLCASSPLDSPYGYTFGSGTRLTVV.

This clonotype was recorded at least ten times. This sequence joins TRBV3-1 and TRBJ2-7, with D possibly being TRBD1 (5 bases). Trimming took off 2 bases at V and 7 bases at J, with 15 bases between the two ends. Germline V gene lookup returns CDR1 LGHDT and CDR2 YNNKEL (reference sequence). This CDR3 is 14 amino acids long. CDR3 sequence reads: CASSQSISDREQYF. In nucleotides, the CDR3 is TGTGCCAGCAGCCAATCAATTTCCGACAGAGAGCAGTACTTC.

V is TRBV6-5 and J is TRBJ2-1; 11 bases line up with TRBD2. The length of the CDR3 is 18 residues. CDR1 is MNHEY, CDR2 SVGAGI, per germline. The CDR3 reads CDRSYPLAGGAGYNEQFF. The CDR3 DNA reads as TGTGACAGAAGTTATCCTCTAGCGGGGGGAGCAGGGTACAATGAGCAGTTCTTC.

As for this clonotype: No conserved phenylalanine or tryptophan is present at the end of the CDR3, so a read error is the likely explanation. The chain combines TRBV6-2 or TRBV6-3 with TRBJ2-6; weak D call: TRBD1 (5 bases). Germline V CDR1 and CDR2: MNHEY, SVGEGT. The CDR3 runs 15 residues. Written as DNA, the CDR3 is TGTGCCAGCACCAGGGCCCACTCTGCGGCCAACGTCCTGACTCTC. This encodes CASTRAHSAANVLTL.

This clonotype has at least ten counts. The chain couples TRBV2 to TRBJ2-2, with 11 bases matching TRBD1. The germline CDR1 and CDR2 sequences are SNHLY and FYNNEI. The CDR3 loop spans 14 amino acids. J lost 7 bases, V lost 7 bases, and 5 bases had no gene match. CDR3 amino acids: CASKGQGEIGELFF. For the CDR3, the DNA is TGTGCCAGCAAGGGACAGGGGGAAATCGGGGAGCTGTTTTTT.

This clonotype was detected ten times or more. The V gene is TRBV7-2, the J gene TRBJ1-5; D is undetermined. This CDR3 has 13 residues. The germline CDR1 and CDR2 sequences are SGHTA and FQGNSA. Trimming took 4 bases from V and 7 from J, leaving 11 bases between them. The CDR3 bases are TGTGCCAGCAGCTCCGAGTTTGGACAGCCCCAGCATTTT. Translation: CASSSEFGQPQHF.

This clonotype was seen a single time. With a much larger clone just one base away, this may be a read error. The CDR3 coding sequence is TGTGCCAGCAGTTCAGGGACTGCAACCAAAAACGTTCAGTACTTC. This codes for CASSSGTATKNVQYF. The rearrangement uses TRBV28 and TRBJ2-4, with D possibly being TRBD2 (6 bases). The CDR3 sequence is 15 residues long. Germline CDR1 MDHEN, CDR2 SYDVKM. The full variable domain, rest sourced from reference TRBV28 and TRBJ2-4, is DVKVTQSSRYLVKRTGEKVFLECVQDMDHENMFWYRQDPGLGLRLIYFSYDVKMKEKGDIPEGYSVSREKKERFSLILESASTNQTSMYLCASSSGTATKNVQYFGAGTRLSVL.